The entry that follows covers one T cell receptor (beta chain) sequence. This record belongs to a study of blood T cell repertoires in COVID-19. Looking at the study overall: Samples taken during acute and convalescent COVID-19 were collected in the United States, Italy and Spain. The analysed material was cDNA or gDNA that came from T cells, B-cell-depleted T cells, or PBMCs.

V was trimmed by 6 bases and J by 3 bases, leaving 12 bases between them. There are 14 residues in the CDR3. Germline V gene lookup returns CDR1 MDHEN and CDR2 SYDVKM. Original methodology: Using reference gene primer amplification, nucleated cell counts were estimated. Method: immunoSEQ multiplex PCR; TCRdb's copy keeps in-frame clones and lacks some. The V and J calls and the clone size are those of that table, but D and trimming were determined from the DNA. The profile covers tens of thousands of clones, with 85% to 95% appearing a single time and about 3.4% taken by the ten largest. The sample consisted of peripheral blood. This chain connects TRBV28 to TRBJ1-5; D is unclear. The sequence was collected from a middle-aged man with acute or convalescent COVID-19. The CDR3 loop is CASSLVRHNQPQHF. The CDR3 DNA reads TGTGCCAGCAGCCTCGTGAGGCACAATCAGCCCCAGCATTTT.